This T cell receptor (beta chain) was observed in a study of radiotherapy plus CTLA-4 blockade in lung cancer. Overall study context: The study recorded objective responses in approximately 19% of patients and disease control in under 35%. Study conclusions and caveats: An expansion of tumor-derived TCR clones occurred in blood after radiotherapy plus ipilimumab. Per reports, early blood T cell clone dynamics, plus interferon-beta, forecast response most strongly.

Per germline, CDR1 SGHKS and CDR2 YYEKEE (reference sequence). Losses at the gene ends were 5 bases for V and 7 bases for J; bases not matched to a gene: 9. CDR3 size: 15 residues. Method: immunoSEQ multiplex PCR; TCRdb's copy keeps in-frame clones and lacks some. The sample lists around 37,000 clones; roughly 70% were seen once. As concerns this clone: Its specificity is unknown.

With ipilimumab providing CTLA-4 blockade, focal radiation was administered to patients who had chemo-refractory metastatic non-small-cell lung cancer. Sequences were derived from peripheral blood, sampled from a patient treated with radiotherapy plus ipilimumab. The source of this sequence is a human donor with non-small cell lung cancer that progressed on radiotherapy plus ipilimumab. The gene calls are TRBV5-5 and TRBJ2-4; TRBD1 matches 10 bases. The CDR3 coding sequence is TGTGCCAGCAGTGCCCGAGGGACAGGGGATAACATTCAGTACTTC. Translating gives CASSARGTGDNIQYF.